Sequencing of this T cell receptor (beta chain) was carried out in a study of cytomegalovirus exposure and HLA in healthy donors. The germline gives CDR1 LNHDA, CDR2 SQIVND (reference sequence). The CDR3 covers 15 residues. With V trimmed by 5 bases and J by 2 bases, 6 bases remained unmatched. Primers for the PCR totalled 60 Vbeta and 13 Jbeta. Generated by immunoSEQ multiplex PCR, the TCRdb table keeps only in-frame clones and is missing some. The sample holds under 250,000 clones; roughly 85% are singletons and the top ten take around 4.3%. The sample consisted of PBMCs. The TCR was taken from a woman younger than 45 in good health and CMV-seropositive. This chain joins TRBV19 and TRBJ2-1, with 7 bases matching TRBD2. The CDR3 loop is CASSLGEGTYNEQFF. For the CDR3, the DNA is TGTGCCAGTAGTCTCGGGGAGGGCACCTACAATGAGCAGTTCTTC.